Detailed here is one T cell receptor (beta chain). The method was immunoSEQ multiplex PCR; TCRdb's version includes in-frame clones alone and lacks a portion of them. The sample contains approximately 200,000 clones, around 88% of which appear only once. The data are from a study of blood T cell repertoires in COVID-19. Trimming removed 1 base at V and 6 bases at J, with 10 bases between. Germline V gene lookup returns CDR1 SEHNR and CDR2 FQNEAQ (reference sequence). This CDR3 comprises 15 residues. Sequenced: PBMCs or T cells enriched from blood (not recorded which). The chain has TRBV7-9 and TRBJ1-6; D unresolved. The TCR sequence derives from a woman between 25 and 40 years old who had recovered from COVID-19. The CDR3 coding sequence is TGTGCCAGCAGCTTAGACTCTACGGTTAATTCACCCCTCCACTTT. This sequence encodes CASSLDSTVNSPLHF. Based on the CDR3 plus reference TRBV7-9 and TRBJ1-6, the full variable domain is DTGVSQNPRHKITKRGQNVTFRCDPISEHNRLYWYRQTLGQGPEFLTYFQNEAQLEKSRLLSDRFSAERPKGSFSTLEIQRTEQGDSAMYLCASSLDSTVNSPLHFGNGTRLTVT.